One and the same sample provided the 13 T cell receptor beta chains below, sequenced in a study of precursors of human CD4 cytotoxic T cells. TCRdb ran MiXCR on the reads and lists one entry per CDR3 protein. The sample contains about 300 distinct CDR3 sequences, 20% to 25% of which appear only once. Sorted CD4+ central memory, effector memory, IL-7R-high TEMRA and IL-7R-negative TEMRA cells underwent bulk UMI sequencing. The sample was memory CD4+ T cells from blood (PBMCs). The receptors were sampled from a human donor in good health.

The chain couples TRBV2 to TRBJ2-7; D is ambiguous. V lost 7 bases and J 0 bases, leaving 7 bases between the germline ends. The germline V gene encodes CDR1 SNHLY and CDR2 FYNNEI. This CDR3 is built from 12 residues. The CDR3 spells CASNAFSYEQYF. CDR3 nucleotide sequence: TGTGCCAGCAACGCCTTCTCCTACGAGCAGTACTTC.

On this clonotype itself: A read error is possible here, since a much larger clone lies one base away. The chain carries TRBV18 and TRBJ2-7, with TRBD2 as a possible D gene (6 bases). The CDR3 runs to 12 residues. Germline V gene data show CDR1 as KGHSH and CDR2 as LQKENI. The DNA of the CDR3 is TGTGCCAACTCACCCGGGGGTTACGAGCAGTACGTC. This gives the protein CANSPGGYEQYV.

The J gene is TRBJ2-5, the V gene TRBV3-1; 10 nucleotides align to TRBD2. The CDR3 is 18 amino acids. V trimming: 0 bases; J trimming: 7 bases; junction bases outside the gene matches: 14. Germline CDR1 and CDR2: LGHDT and YNNKEL (reference sequence). CDR3 in DNA: TGTGCCAGCAGCCAAGATCCTCCCGTACTAGCGGGGCTTGGGACCCAGTACTTC. This encodes CASSQDPPVLAGLGTQYF.

This clonotype is categorized as large. The chain recombines TRBV6-5 with TRBJ1-5, with unresolved D. Germline loops: CDR1 MNHEY, CDR2 SVGAGI. Deletions cut 9 bases from V and 0 bases from J, with 12 bases between. CDR3 length equals 14 residues. The CDR3 sequence is CASRKVDSNQPQHF. CDR3 nucleotide sequence: TGTGCCAGTCGTAAGGTTGATAGCAATCAGCCCCAGCATTTT.

By sample share, this clonotype is large. This chain joins TRBV20-1 and TRBJ2-5; possibly TRBD1 for D (7 bases). Trimming cost V 2 bases and J 4 bases, with 11 bases left between them. The CDR3 totals 13 residues. Germline lookup yields CDR1 DFQATT and CDR2 SNEGSKA (reference sequence). The CDR3 nucleotides are TGCAGTGCTAGATTCCAGGGGGGAGAGACCCAGTACTTC. Translation gives CSARFQGGETQYF.

The chain uses TRBV2 and TRBJ2-1, with D perhaps matching TRBD1 or TRBD2 (5 bases each). In germline, CDR1 is SNHLY, CDR2 FYNNEI. There are 14 residues in the CDR3. The germline V and J ends were trimmed by 6 bases and 4 bases, with 13 bases remaining between them. This CDR3 is CASRQGDLYNEQFF. CDR3 nucleotide sequence: TGTGCCAGCAGGCAAGGGGACCTTTACAATGAGCAGTTCTTC. Full variable domain (remainder filled in from reference TRBV2 and TRBJ2-1): EPEVTQTPSHQVTQMGQEVILRCVPISNHLYFYWYRQILGQKVEFLVSFYNNEISEKSEIFDDQFSVERPDGSNFTLKIRSTKLEDSAMYFCASRQGDLYNEQFFGPGTRLTVL.

Points on this clonotype: Its ends do not fully match the called genes, so a read error is possible. The V and J genes are TRBV6-1 and TRBJ2-3; D call uncertain. The CDR3 sequence is 10 residues long. CDR1 and CDR2 from the germline V gene are MNHNS and SASEGT. The CDR3 loop is CASREDTQYF. The CDR3 DNA reads TGTGCCAGCAGGGAAGATACGCAGTATTTT.

This clonotype is termed large. The V gene is TRBV7-9, the J gene TRBJ1-3; 8 nucleotides line up with TRBD1. Unmatched junction bases numbered 5, after V lost 5 bases and J lost 2 bases. CDR1 and CDR2 from the germline V gene are SEHNR and FQNEAQ (reference sequence). CDR3 size: 15 residues. CDR3 in DNA: TGTGCCAGCAGCCAAGGACAGGGTCCTGGAAACACCATATATTTT. Protein product: CASSQGQGPGNTIYF.

CDR3 nucleotides: TGCAGTGCTATTTCCCGGGGGATTAGCAATCAGCCCCAGCATTTT. Its protein is CSAISRGISNQPQHF. This sequence joins TRBV20-1 and TRBJ1-5; perhaps TRBD1 as D (5 bases). Trimming removed 4 bases at V and 0 bases at J, with 13 bases between. Per germline, CDR1 DFQATT and CDR2 SNEGSKA (reference sequence). The length of the CDR3 is 15 residues.

The chain combines TRBV11-1 with TRBJ2-1; the match to TRBD1 covers 9 bases. This CDR3 spans 16 amino acids. V trimming: 0 bases; J trimming: 4 bases; junction bases outside the gene matches: 4. Looked up from germline, CDR1 is SGHAT and CDR2 is FQDESV (reference sequence). The CDR3 here is CASSLAIGQGYNEQFF. Written as DNA, the CDR3 is TGTGCCAGCAGCTTAGCGATAGGACAGGGGTACAATGAGCAGTTCTTC.

In its sample, this clonotype ranks as large. The chain has TRBV28 and TRBJ1-4, with 7 bases that match TRBD1. Germline values: CDR1 MDHEN, CDR2 SYDVKM. J lost 2 bases, V lost 6 bases, and 6 bases had no gene match. The CDR3 is 15 residues long. The CDR3 is CASSSGGATNEKLFF. CDR3 DNA: TGTGCCAGCAGCTCAGGGGGTGCCACTAATGAAAAACTGTTTTTT.

The CDR3 region has the DNA TGCAGTGCTAGAGAGGGACAGGGAACAGATACGCAGTATTTT. Its protein product is CSAREGQGTDTQYF. The V call is TRBV20-1, the J call TRBJ2-3; 9 positions match TRBD1. V gave up 0 bases and J gave up 3 bases; unmatched junction bases: 1. Germline assignment: CDR1 DFQATT and CDR2 SNEGSKA (reference sequence). This CDR3 comprises 14 residues.

V usage is TRBV6-5 and J usage is TRBJ2-3, with 10 bases fitting TRBD2. This CDR3 spans 14 amino acids. Germline CDR1 reads MNHEY; CDR2 reads SVGAGI. With 5 bases clipped from V and 1 base from J, the junction kept 0 bases outside the gene matches. CDR3 residues: CASSLAGGTDTQYF. CDR3 coding DNA: TGTGCCAGCAGTCTAGCGGGGGGCACAGATACGCAGTATTTT.